This TCR beta chain originates from a study of regulatory T cells in long-lasting Graves disease listed by TCRdb under 2021. Notes on the research overall: Patients with newly diagnosed Graves' disease had been on antithyroid drugs for under 3 months. Patients with persistent Graves' disease were compared with patients with newly diagnosed Graves' disease using TCR sequencing and RNA sequencing of peripheral blood. The study was registered as a clinical trial and conducted in China. A total of around 35 samples underwent TCR sequencing, from around 13 patients with persistent Graves' disease and 20 or so patients with newly diagnosed Graves' disease. Study-wide conclusions, independent of this receptor: Because the primary lesion, thyroid tissue, could not be accessed, the study looked at peripheral blood alone. Lower TCR Shannon entropy and fewer highly expanded clones were observed in persistent Graves' disease patients than in newly diagnosed patients, which suggested clonal expansion. Persistent patients shared more public clonotypes among themselves (around 3,000) than newly diagnosed patients did (over 900). Persistent disease showed preferential use of TRBV28, TRBJ1-2 and TRBJ2-5, whereas newly diagnosed disease favored TRBV20-1 and TRBJ2-1. The small sample size was acknowledged by the authors as a limitation that may reduce accuracy. Sequencing and analysis were restricted to the TCR beta chain.

Inclusive of the bounding cysteine and phenylalanine, the CDR3 is 16 residues long. The retained sequence is limited to the CDR3, 48 bases, with the frame set at the first base. According to the germline V gene (reference sequence), CDR1 reads SGHKS and CDR2 reads YYEKEE. After removal of 2 bases from V and 5 bases from J, the junction retains 11 bases not matched to a gene. Libraries were prepared through multiplex PCR. The run used an Illumina HiSeq 4000. CDR3 regions were amplified by Arm-PCR with iRepertoire HTBI primers to construct TCR beta libraries. PCR products were gel purified before sequencing. The published analysis was carried out like this. Gene usage analysis of CDR3 amino acid clonotypes relied on the roughly 60 TRBV and over 13 TRBJ segments identified across samples. COPE and FqMerger were used to merge the filtered high-quality paired reads into contigs. BLAST was used to align contigs to IMGT TRBV, TRBD and TRBJ reference genes, with CDR3 defined following IMGT. Any clonotype with a frequency above 0.1% was counted as a highly expanded clone. Shannon entropy was used to measure repertoire diversity, and the Gini coefficient was used to measure V-J evenness. Clonotypes shared by more than one individual were considered public. The public sequencing data were trimmed at Q25 with fastp and processed into clonotypes with MiXCR by TCRdb, which kept only in-frame beta chains. CDR3 protein sequences are deduplicated, and each keeps its most common genes and DNA. TCRdb's processing, not the study's, gives the V and J calls here. In this sample the table shows some 250,000 distinct CDR3 sequences, around 18% of which occur a single time. Of the sample, 12% to 15% falls within the top ten clones.

This clonotype was picked up many times. The clone's antigen remains unknown. No base quality information exists; no much larger clone differs at one position. This sample's time point label indicates: newly diagnosed GD, antithyroid drugs for less than 3 months. For both TCR sequencing and RNA sequencing, RNA was extracted from PBMCs using TRIzol. The diagnosis of Graves' disease followed American Thyroid Association guidelines. The patients came from an endocrinology department in Xi'an, China. Each patient gave about 8.1 milliliters of peripheral blood, collected in an EDTA anticoagulant tube. Ficoll Paque Plus density gradient separation was used to isolate PBMCs, and no further T cell sorting was done. An Agilent 2100 Bioanalyzer and agarose gel were used to check RNA quality, while a NanoDrop 2000 measured RNA concentration. The same data also contributed to another study, on T cells in Graves' hyperthyroidism and ophthalmopathy. The second study's paper adds: Stable Graves' hyperthyroidism was defined as no progression to ophthalmopathy during 18 months of follow-up. Hyperthyroidism patients were newly diagnosed, had a disease duration of under 2 months, and were aged 18 to 65 years. The study excluded patients with uncontrolled infections, other autoimmune diseases, pregnancy or lactation. Diagnoses were established on the basis of clinical symptoms, serum thyroxine and TRAb, thyroid ultrasound, and orbital computed tomography. For the first round of RT-PCR on the TCR CDR3, the HTBI primer set was used together with the Qiagen OneStep RT-PCR kit. Most expanded thyroid clonotypes (frequency above 0.001) were also detected in blood, suggesting blood repertoires may reflect thyroid immune responses. Ophthalmopathy was separated from stable hyperthyroidism by a 13 V-J signature model, with about 86% sensitivity and around 81% specificity obtained in cross-validation and 80%/75% obtained in testing. During validation, the model predicted progression to ophthalmopathy a median of approximately 7 months ahead of onset, with 60% to 71% sensitivity and around 72% specificity. To identify distinguishing TCR V-J signatures, a discovery cohort of roughly 100 patients was used, comprising 43 with Graves' ophthalmopathy and about 59 with stable Graves' hyperthyroidism. Prospective prediction of ophthalmopathy was tested in an independent validation cohort of 18 to 20 hyperthyroidism patients and 15 to 17 patients who later progressed to ophthalmopathy. The approximately 100 discovery patients were divided at random into training and test sets in a 7:3 ratio. The study also compared thyroid tissue and blood T-cell repertoires from several Graves' hyperthyroidism patients. After sampling, hyperthyroidism patients received methimazole starting at 30 mg daily, and ophthalmopathy patients received high-dose intravenous methylprednisolone. Libraries were constructed in a second round of multiplex PCR, after which size selection and purification were carried out. Paired-end sequencing of the libraries was performed with 100 bp reads on an Illumina HiSeq2000. SOAPnuke was used to process the raw data, throwing out any read that contained adapters or uncalled bases, had a mean Phred below 15, or lacked an exact constant-primer or identifier match. High-quality paired reads were merged using COPE v1.2.5, and each unique nucleotide sequence was defined as a clonotype. Clonotypes were aligned to IMGT TRBV, TRBD and TRBJ reference segments using MiTCR v1.1. The analysis included only V-J combinations with a frequency above 0.0001, which together covered over 98% of the repertoires. The TCS score was defined as F50 (clonal expansion) divided by E x V (chaos), with BLOSUM62-based TCRdist calculated between CDR3 peptides within each V-J. Welch's t-statistics and random forest reduced several hundred V-J features to 13, which were used in a naive Bayes classifier (R e1071). No statistical method was used to set the sample size in advance, and investigators knew the group allocation. According to the paper, TCR Vbeta CDR3 sequencing was carried out on roughly 130 peripheral blood samples, which came from about 45 ophthalmopathy, around 74 hyperthyroidism and roughly 17 progressor patients.

The chain is encoded by TRBV5-5 joined to TRBJ2-5, and 8 bases in between align with TRBD1. Sample: peripheral blood mononuclear cells (PBMCs), taken at new diagnosis, from a patient treated with antithyroid drugs. This sequence was found in a woman aged 25 to 39 with Graves disease. Donor details come from another sample of the same person, matched by shared clones. Here is the DNA: TGTGCCAGCAGCTTCCCTACGGACAGGGTGGAGGAGACCCAGTACTTC. Translated, it gives CASSFPTDRVEETQYF.